These 21 T cell receptor beta chains share one sample of origin, sequenced in a study of T cell responses to AZD1222 COVID-19 vaccine. Sequencing used immunoSEQ multiplex PCR; TCRdb keeps in-frame clones, though not all of them. The sample contains about 150,000 clones, approximately 91% of which appear only once. The input for sequencing was peripheral blood, taken 28 days after the second AZD1222 dose. The receptors were gathered from an adult who received the AZD1222 COVID-19 vaccine.

The chain employs TRBV6-4 and TRBJ2-1; 15 nucleotides agree with TRBD2. Germline V gene lookup returns CDR1 MRHNA and CDR2 SNTAGT. The CDR3 length is 15 residues. The J segment lost 10 bases and the V segment lost 3 bases, leaving 4 bases of the junction unmatched. The CDR3 DNA reads TGTGCCAGCAGTGAGGGGACTAGCGGGGGGAGCGAGCAGTTCTTC. Translation: CASSEGTSGGSEQFF.

The chain carries TRBV5-1 and TRBJ2-1; TRBD2 agrees at 11 bases. Germline-derived CDR1 and CDR2 are SGHRS and YFSETQ. V dropped 2 bases and J dropped 5; count of bases not matched to a gene: 3. The CDR3 contains 15 residues. The CDR3 is CASSFTSGSNNEQFF. The CDR3 DNA reads TGCGCCAGCAGCTTCACTAGCGGGAGCAACAATGAGCAGTTCTTC.

In its sample, this clone was seen once. The chain links TRBV5-1 to TRBJ1-1; D gene ambiguous. Trimming left V 0 bases short and J 4 bases short, with 16 bases between. Germline values: CDR1 SGHRS, CDR2 YFSETQ. This CDR3 has 16 residues. This chain's CDR3 is CASSLATGVAGTEAFF. The CDR3 DNA reads as TGCGCCAGCAGCTTGGCCACCGGGGTGGCGGGCACTGAAGCTTTCTTT.

The chain has TRBV18 and TRBJ1-1, with 7 bases identical to TRBD1. The CDR3 runs 17 residues. The ends lost 6 bases at V and 5 bases at J; junction bases unmatched: 18. Germline V gene data show CDR1 as KGHSH and CDR2 as LQKENI. The CDR3: CASSEGTGAGAGTEAFF. In DNA form, the CDR3 reads TGTGCCAGCTCGGAGGGAACAGGGGCCGGGGCGGGAACTGAAGCTTTCTTT. The full variable domain, completed using reference TRBV18 and TRBJ1-1, is NAGVMQNPRHLVRRRGQEARLRCSPMKGHSHVYWYRQLPEEGLKFMVYLQKENIIDESGMPKERFSAEFPKEGPSILRIQQVVRGDSAAYFCASSEGTGAGAGTEAFFGQGTRLTVV.

The rearrangement uses TRBV12-3 or TRBV12-4 and TRBJ1-1; D is uncertain. Trimming removed 4 bases from V and 1 base from J, with 7 bases in between. The CDR3 sequence is 13 residues long. The chain's CDR3 is CASSSRANTEAFF. CDR3 DNA: TGTGCCAGCAGTTCGAGAGCGAACACTGAAGCTTTCTTT.

This chain connects TRBV12-3 or TRBV12-4 to TRBJ1-6, with 7 bases matching TRBD1. V lost 6 bases, J lost 10 bases, and 6 bases stayed unmatched. The CDR3 has 13 amino acids. CDR3 bases: TGTGCCAGCAGACGGGACAGAGGCTCACCCCTCCACTTT. Translated, it gives CASRRDRGSPLHF.

This chain joins TRBV7-3 and TRBJ2-2; TRBD2 agrees at 8 bases. Unmatched junction bases numbered 6, after V lost 5 bases and J lost 4 bases. Germline V gene lookup returns CDR1 SGHTA and CDR2 FQGTGA. The CDR3 runs to 15 residues. Here the CDR3 DNA reads TGTGCCAGCAGCACCAATCTAGCGGGCACCGGGGAGCTGTTTTTT. This encodes CASSTNLAGTGELFF.

The chain recombines TRBV12-3 or TRBV12-4 with TRBJ2-6, with D uncertain. The CDR3 loop spans 13 amino acids. V lost 0 bases and J 3 bases, leaving 0 bases between the germline ends. Here the CDR3 reads CASSLAGANVLTF. CDR3 nucleotide sequence: TGTGCCAGCAGTTTAGCTGGGGCCAACGTCCTGACTTTC.

The J gene is TRBJ1-1, the V gene TRBV7-8; 8 positions agree with TRBD1. In germline, CDR1 is SGHVS, CDR2 FQNEAQ. The ends lost 7 bases at V and 0 bases at J; junction bases unmatched: 10. This CDR3 is built from 16 residues. The CDR3 nucleotides read TGTGCCAGCACCCTTGAGACAGGGGCTTTGAACACTGAAGCTTTCTTT. It yields the protein CASTLETGALNTEAFF. The full variable domain, rest sourced from reference TRBV7-8 and TRBJ1-1, is GAGVSQSPRYKVAKRGQDVALRCDPISGHVSLFWYQQALGQGPEFLTYFQNEAQLDKSGLPSDRFFAERPEGSVSTLKIQRTQQEDSAVYLCASTLETGALNTEAFFGQGTRLTVV.

This chain joins TRBV13 and TRBJ2-7; the D gene is possibly TRBD1 (5 bases). Trimming took off 3 bases at V and 9 bases at J, with 21 bases between the two ends. Germline assignment: CDR1 PRHDT and CDR2 FYEKMQ (reference sequence). The CDR3 covers 15 residues. The CDR3 region is CASSFQGSSGVRQYF. As DNA, the CDR3 is TGTGCCAGCAGCTTTCAGGGCAGTTCAGGCGTACGGCAGTACTTC.

V is TRBV12-3 or TRBV12-4 and J is TRBJ1-5; TRBD1 might be the D (5 bases). The CDR3 sequence is 13 residues long. V was shortened by 8 bases and J by 7 bases, with 15 bases between the two germline ends. The CDR3 DNA sequence: TGTGCCAGCCGGGGCCAGTCGGCCCAGCCCCAGCATTTT. This sequence encodes CASRGQSAQPQHF.

The chain joins TRBV12-3 or TRBV12-4 to TRBJ1-2, with D possibly being TRBD1 (5 bases). This CDR3 spans 12 amino acids. V was clipped by 8 bases and J by 8 bases, with 15 bases between them. Here the CDR3 DNA reads TGTGCCAGCCTGAGAGGGGTCAGCGGCTACACCTTC. It specifies CASLRGVSGYTF.

The genes are TRBV11-1 and TRBJ1-3; D gene ambiguous. The V gene's germline CDR1 is SGHAT and CDR2 FQDESV (reference sequence). The CDR3 runs to 14 residues. Trimming took 5 bases from V and 2 from J, leaving 10 bases between them. The CDR3 here is CASSGRAPGNTIYF. The CDR3 DNA sequence: TGTGCCAGCAGCGGAAGGGCGCCTGGAAACACCATATATTTT.

The chain links TRBV6-6 to TRBJ2-5; D may correspond to TRBD1 or TRBD2 (5 bases each). Per the germline V gene, CDR1 is MNHNY and CDR2 is SVGAGI (reference sequence). The CDR3 has 12 residues. V was shortened by 2 bases and J by 4 bases, with 5 bases between the two germline ends. The CDR3 nucleotides are TGTGCCAGCAGTTACGGGGGAGAGACCCAGTACTTC. As protein: CASSYGGETQYF.

This clone was seen more than once but under ten times. The gene calls are TRBV7-8 and TRBJ2-7; 9 positions agree with TRBD1. V shed 3 bases and J 9 bases; nucleotides not matched to a gene: 9. The CDR3 extends over 14 amino acids. Germline values: CDR1 SGHVS, CDR2 FQNEAQ. In nucleotides, the CDR3 is TGTGCCAGCAGCTTGGTCCCGGGACAGGGCGGGCAGTACTTC. The encoded protein is CASSLVPGQGGQYF.

V and J are TRBV5-1 and TRBJ1-3, with a tentative D call TRBD1 (5 bases). The V gene lost 0 bases and the J gene lost 2 bases, with 15 bases spanning the gap. This CDR3 is built from 17 residues. The germline V gene encodes CDR1 SGHRS and CDR2 YFSETQ. The CDR3 DNA reads TGCGCCAGCAGCTTGGGGGGGACCCCGGATCCTGGAAACACCATATATTTT. This codes for CASSLGGTPDPGNTIYF.

The V gene is TRBV5-1, the J gene TRBJ2-1; 7 positions agree with TRBD1. Germline V gene sequence: CDR1 SGHRS, CDR2 YFSETQ. The CDR3 consists of 14 residues. J was trimmed by 8 bases and V by 5 bases; bases with no gene match: 10. CDR3 in amino acids: CASSFGTVFDEQFF. The CDR3 region has the DNA TGCGCCAGCAGTTTTGGGACAGTCTTTGATGAGCAGTTCTTC.

The chain employs TRBV12-2 and TRBJ1-5. TRBV12-2 is termed a pseudogene. The CDR3 loop spans 12 amino acids. CDR3 sequence reads: CASRSILQPQHF. The CDR3 DNA reads as TGTGCAAGTCGATCGATACTCCAGCCCCAGCATTTT.

The chain is built from TRBV9 and TRBJ2-3; D is possibly TRBD2 (5 bases). Germline V lookup: CDR1 SGDLS, CDR2 YYNGEE. The CDR3 contains 14 residues. Between the trimmed V and J ends, which lost 3 bases and 5 bases, there was a span of 13 bases. The CDR3 loop reads CASSDPRGVDTQYF. The CDR3 bases are TGTGCCAGCAGCGATCCTCGGGGAGTAGATACGCAGTATTTT.

CDR3 bases: TGTGCCAGCAGAATGACAGAGACCACCTACGAGCAGTACTTC. Translation gives CASRMTETTYEQYF. The chain is built from TRBV27 and TRBJ2-7, with D possibly being TRBD1 (5 bases). V was cut by 6 bases and J by 2 bases, with 14 bases left in between. The CDR3 totals 14 residues. The germline V gene encodes CDR1 MNHEY and CDR2 SMNVEV (reference sequence).

The rearrangement uses TRBV6-5 and TRBJ1-5; 10 bases align to TRBD1. This CDR3 is 14 amino acids long. After removal of 5 bases from V and 8 bases from J, the junction contained 6 bases not matched to a gene. Per germline, CDR1 MNHEY and CDR2 SVGAGI. The CDR3 reads CASSLGTGDKPQHF. The CDR3 nucleotides are TGTGCCAGCAGTCTGGGGACAGGGGATAAGCCCCAGCATTTT.